A single sample is the source of the 22 T cell receptor beta chains below, sequenced in a study of blood T cell repertoires in COVID-19. The protocol was immunoSEQ multiplex PCR, while the TCRdb copy is restricted to in-frame clones and leaves out a portion. The sample has a few hundred thousand clones; 70% to 90% are singletons. The sequencing sample was made of peripheral blood. Source of these receptors: a woman aged 25 to 39 with COVID-19, enrolled during active disease.

The V call is TRBV5-4, the J call TRBJ2-7; weak D call: TRBD1 (5 bases). Germline-derived CDR1 and CDR2 are SGHNT and YYREEE (reference sequence). V lost 1 base, J lost 1 base, and 12 bases lay in between. The CDR3 totals 15 residues. CDR3 residues: CASSLPQGPSYEQYF. For the CDR3, the DNA is TGTGCCAGCAGCTTGCCCCAGGGTCCTTCCTACGAGCAGTACTTC. The full variable domain, its missing parts supplied by reference TRBV5-4 and TRBJ2-7, is ETGVTQSPTHLIKTRGQQVTLRCSSQSGHNTVSWYQQALGQGPQFIFQYYREEENGRGNFPPRFSGLQFPNYSSELNVNALELDDSALYLCASSLPQGPSYEQYFGPGTRLTVT.

The V and J genes are TRBV11-2 and TRBJ2-4; maybe TRBD1 (7 bases). The germline V gene encodes CDR1 SGHAT and CDR2 FQNNGV. The CDR3 has 18 amino acids. Trimming shortened V by 1 base and J by 0 bases, and 16 bases separated the two germline ends. This CDR3 is CASSLVQGGGLAKNIQYF. CDR3 nucleotide sequence: TGTGCCAGCAGCTTAGTCCAGGGGGGAGGCCTAGCCAAAAACATTCAGTACTTC.

CDR3 in amino acids: CASSFWGDKNTGELFF. Written as DNA, the CDR3 is TGTGCCAGCAGCTTTTGGGGCGACAAGAACACCGGGGAGCTGTTTTTT. This chain uses TRBV5-8 with TRBJ2-2; a weak D match, TRBD1 (5 bases). Germline V gives CDR1 SGHTS, CDR2 YDEGEE. Trimming removed 2 bases from V and 1 base from J, with 12 bases in between. The CDR3 is made up of 16 amino acids.

This chain connects TRBV11-3 to TRBJ2-5; 7 bases are shared with TRBD1. Trimming removed 4 bases from V and 9 bases from J; junction bases left unmatched: 8. CDR1 is SGHNT and CDR2 is YENEEA in the germline V gene. The CDR3 extends over 13 amino acids. The CDR3 protein is CASSSDREGAQYF. The CDR3 DNA reads as TGTGCCAGCAGCTCCGACAGGGAAGGGGCCCAGTACTTC.

V and J are TRBV2 and TRBJ2-1; 7 nucleotides agree with TRBD2. The CDR3 has 12 residues. CDR1 SNHLY and CDR2 FYNNEI come from the germline V gene. The V gene end was trimmed by 8 bases and the J gene end by 7 bases; junction bases not matched to a gene: 5. The CDR3 spells CASVRRGNEQFF. The CDR3 nucleotides are TGTGCCAGCGTGCGGCGGGGGAATGAGCAGTTCTTC.

The DNA for the CDR3 is TGTGCCAGCAGGCCCGAACCGGGACTTGCCTACGAGCAGTACTTC. This sequence encodes CASRPEPGLAYEQYF. This rearrangement joins TRBV6-5 to TRBJ2-7; possibly TRBD2 for D (6 bases). Germline values: CDR1 MNHEY, CDR2 SVGAGI. V lost 6 bases and J 2 bases, leaving 17 bases between the germline ends. The CDR3 is made up of 15 amino acids.

This clone was counted a few times. The rearrangement joins TRBV28 to TRBJ1-5; 9 bases fit TRBD1. CDR3 length: 17 residues. J lost 0 bases, V lost 5 bases, and 8 bases had no gene match. Germline V lookup: CDR1 MDHEN, CDR2 SYDVKM. The CDR3 DNA is TGTGCCAGCAGTCATAGCCGGACAGGGGATAGCAATCAGCCCCAGCATTTT. This encodes CASSHSRTGDSNQPQHF. Variable domain in full (rest from reference TRBV28 and TRBJ1-5): DVKVTQSSRYLVKRTGEKVFLECVQDMDHENMFWYRQDPGLGLRLIYFSYDVKMKEKGDIPEGYSVSREKKERFSLILESASTNQTSMYLCASSHSRTGDSNQPQHFGDGTRLSIL.

The chain carries TRBV19 and TRBJ2-1, with 7 bases fitting TRBD2. V was clipped by 4 bases and J by 4 bases; unmatched bases: 7. The CDR3 is 15 amino acids. Germline CDR1 reads LNHDA; CDR2 reads SQIVND (reference sequence). The CDR3 reads CASSRPGLRYNEQFF. CDR3 bases: TGTGCCAGTAGTAGACCGGGACTAAGATACAATGAGCAGTTCTTC.

CDR3 nucleotide sequence: TGCGCCAGCAGTGATACGGACAGGGGCTATGGCTACACCTTC. Its translation: CASSDTDRGYGYTF. The gene calls are TRBV10-2 and TRBJ1-2, with 9 bases aligning to TRBD1. The germline V gene has CDR1 WSHSY and CDR2 SAAADI. Trimming cost V 3 bases and J 4 bases; bases outside gene matches: 3. The CDR3 has 14 amino acids.

This sequence joins TRBV9 and TRBJ2-3; TRBD2 aligns across 7 bases. J lost 4 bases, V lost 4 bases, and 12 bases had no gene match. The CDR3 has 16 amino acids. In germline, CDR1 is SGDLS, CDR2 YYNGEE. CDR3 nucleotide sequence: TGTGCCAGCAGCACCCGAAGTGGCGGGAGTGCAGATACGCAGTATTTT. It translates to CASSTRSGGSADTQYF. The variable domain in full, completed from reference TRBV9 and TRBJ2-3, reads DSGVTQTPKHLITATGQRVTLRCSPRSGDLSVYWYQQSLDQGLQFLIQYYNGEERAKGNILERFSAQQFPDLHSELNLSSLELGDSALYFCASSTRSGGSADTQYFGPGTRLTVL.

The chain is built from TRBV13 and TRBJ2-3, with D unclear. From germline, CDR1 is PRHDT and CDR2 FYEKMQ (reference sequence). The CDR3 covers 16 residues. V lost 2 bases and J 0 bases, leaving 12 bases between the germline ends. CDR3 in amino acids: CASSLPAGESTDTQYF. DNA for the CDR3: TGTGCCAGCAGCTTACCAGCCGGAGAGAGCACAGATACGCAGTATTTT.

This chain connects TRBV11-2 to TRBJ2-7; 7 bases align to TRBD1. The V and J ends lost 4 bases and 5 bases, in that order; junction bases with no gene match: 8. This CDR3 is built from 14 residues. Germline V gives CDR1 SGHAT, CDR2 FQNNGV. CDR3 region: CASSSTPTGNEQYV. The CDR3 DNA reads TGTGCCAGCAGCTCAACCCCGACAGGGAACGAGCAGTACGTC.

Points on this clone: Other DNA sequences of this sample code for an identical CDR3. This chain connects TRBV5-1 to TRBJ1-1; 7 bases agree with TRBD1. Germline CDR1 reads SGHRS; CDR2 reads YFSETQ. The CDR3 sequence is 14 residues long. With V trimmed by 0 bases and J by 2 bases, 1 base remained unmatched. CDR3 in amino acids: CASSLGTGNTEAFF. In DNA, the CDR3 is TGCGCCAGCAGCTTGGGGACAGGTAACACTGAAGCTTTCTTT.

J is TRBJ2-2 and V is TRBV4-3; TRBD2 aligns across 8 bases. This CDR3 has 16 amino acids. J gave up 5 bases and V 0 bases, and 5 bases lay outside the gene matches. Germline V lookup: CDR1 LGHNA, CDR2 YSLEER. The CDR3 DNA follows: TGCGCCAGCAGCCAAGATTCTAGCGGGTATACCGGGGAGCTGTTTTTT. Encoded protein: CASSQDSSGYTGELFF.

V is TRBV3-1 (or the pseudogene TRBV3-2) and J is TRBJ2-5, with TRBD2 matching 7 bases. The V and J ends lost 0 bases and 6 bases, in that order; junction bases with no gene match: 7. Germline lookup yields CDR1 LGHDT and CDR2 YNNKEL (reference sequence). This CDR3 has 15 amino acids. The CDR3 sequence is CASSQDILAQKTQYF. The CDR3 DNA is TGTGCCAGCAGCCAAGATATACTAGCGCAAAAGACCCAGTACTTC.

The chain uses TRBV25-1 and TRBJ1-6; 8 bases fit TRBD1. Per the germline V gene, CDR1 is MGHDK and CDR2 is SYGVNS. This CDR3 is 15 amino acids long. The ends lost 2 bases at V and 9 bases at J; junction bases unmatched: 6. As DNA, the CDR3 is TGTGCCAGCAGTGAAACCCAGGGGGCTTTTTCACCCCTCCACTTT. Its translation is CASSETQGAFSPLHF.

The gene calls are TRBV29-1 and TRBJ2-5, with D possibly TRBD2 on 6 matching bases. V was clipped by 7 bases and J by 5 bases, with 17 bases between them. Germline lookup yields CDR1 SQVTM and CDR2 ANQGSEA. The CDR3 loop spans 13 amino acids. In DNA form, the CDR3 reads TGCAGCGCCGGCCCCGGGGGTGGGGAGACCCAGTACTTC. Translated, it gives CSAGPGGGETQYF.

This chain joins TRBV28 and TRBJ2-5; perhaps TRBD1 as D (6 bases). This CDR3 contains 15 residues. The V and J ends lost 4 bases and 1 base respectively, with 13 bases between them. CDR1 is MDHEN and CDR2 is SYDVKM in the germline V gene. CDR3 nucleotides: TGTGCCAGCAGTTACCCCAGGGGACCCCAAGAGACCCAGTACTTC. The encoded protein is CASSYPRGPQETQYF.

The J gene is TRBJ1-1, the V gene TRBV5-1, with D possibly TRBD1 on 6 matching bases. The germline V gene encodes CDR1 SGHRS and CDR2 YFSETQ. This CDR3 contains 15 residues. The V end lost 4 bases, the J end lost 0 bases, and 13 bases lay between the germline ends. For the CDR3, the DNA is TGCGCCAGCAGCGCGACAGGAGCCATGAACACTGAAGCTTTCTTT. This codes for CASSATGAMNTEAFF.

This chain joins TRBV6-2 or TRBV6-3 and TRBJ2-1; 9 bases agree with TRBD2. Germline V gene lookup returns CDR1 MNHEY and CDR2 SVGEGT. V trimming: 3 bases; J trimming: 0 bases; junction bases outside the gene matches: 12. The CDR3 runs to 19 residues. Here the CDR3 reads CASSYLGSGGPSSYNEQFF. For the CDR3, the DNA is TGTGCCAGCAGTTATCTAGGTAGCGGGGGACCGAGCTCCTACAATGAGCAGTTCTTC.

The CDR3 DNA reads TGCGCCAGCAGCCAAGGACAGGGCGAGGGGGAGACCCAGTACTTC. This translates into CASSQGQGEGETQYF. This sequence joins TRBV4-3 and TRBJ2-5, with 7 positions matching TRBD1. Germline V gives CDR1 LGHNA, CDR2 YSLEER. Trimming removed 1 base from V and 5 bases from J; junction bases left unmatched: 7. The CDR3 loop spans 15 amino acids.

The rearrangement joins TRBV11-3 to TRBJ2-1; D might be TRBD2 (5 bases). Looked up from germline, CDR1 is SGHNT and CDR2 is YENEEA. The CDR3 is made up of 13 amino acids. V dropped 4 bases and J dropped 6 bases, with 10 bases sitting between them. In DNA, the CDR3 is TGTGCCAGCAGCTCCGGCCGGGGCAATGAGCAGTTCTTC. It codes for CASSSGRGNEQFF.